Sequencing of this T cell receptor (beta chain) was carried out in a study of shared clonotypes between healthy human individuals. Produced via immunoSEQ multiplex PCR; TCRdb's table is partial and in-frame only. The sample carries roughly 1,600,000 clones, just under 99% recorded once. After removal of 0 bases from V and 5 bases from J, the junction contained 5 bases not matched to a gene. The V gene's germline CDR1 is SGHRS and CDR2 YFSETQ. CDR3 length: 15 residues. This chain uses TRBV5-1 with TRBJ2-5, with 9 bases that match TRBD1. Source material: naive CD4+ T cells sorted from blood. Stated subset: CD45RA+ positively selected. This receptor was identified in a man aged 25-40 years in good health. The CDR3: CASSLVQGALETQYF. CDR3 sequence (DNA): TGCGCCAGCAGCTTGGTACAGGGGGCTTTGGAGACCCAGTACTTC.